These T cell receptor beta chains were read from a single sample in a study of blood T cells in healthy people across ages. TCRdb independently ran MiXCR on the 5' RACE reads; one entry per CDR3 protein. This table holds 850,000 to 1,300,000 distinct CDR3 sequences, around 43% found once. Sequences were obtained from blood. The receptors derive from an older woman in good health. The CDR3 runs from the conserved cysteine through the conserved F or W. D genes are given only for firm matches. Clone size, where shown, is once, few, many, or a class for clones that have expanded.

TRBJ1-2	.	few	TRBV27	TGTGCCAGCAGTTTACCATATGGCTACACCTTC	CASSLPYGYTF
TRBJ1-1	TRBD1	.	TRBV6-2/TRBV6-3	TGTGCCAGCAGTCGGACAGGGGGTAGGGCTGAAGCTTTCTTT	CASSRTGGRAEAFF
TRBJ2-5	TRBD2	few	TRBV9	TGTGCCAGCAGCGGTGGACTAGCGGGAGGTTGGGAGACCCAGTACTTC	CASSGGLAGGWETQYF
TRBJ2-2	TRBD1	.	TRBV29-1	TGCAGCGTGGAGGGGACAGGGGGGACCGGGGAGCTGTTTTTT	CSVEGTGGTGELFF
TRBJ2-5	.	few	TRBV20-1	TGCAGTGCTAGAAGCCGGGGGCGAGAGACCCAGTACTTC	CSARSRGRETQYF
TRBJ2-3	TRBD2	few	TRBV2	TGTGCCAGTACTCGGGGGACTAGCGGGAGTTTGACTCCGACCTCTAGCACAGATACGCAGTATTTT	CASTRGTSGSLTPTSSTDTQYF
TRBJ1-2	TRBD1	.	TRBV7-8	TGTGCCAGCACCAATCCCGGGACAGAGAATAACTATGGCTACACCTTC	CASTNPGTENNYGYTF
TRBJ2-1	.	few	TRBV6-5	TGTGCCAGCAGTTACTCGGCTACCCACAATGAGCAGTTCTTC	CASSYSATHNEQFF
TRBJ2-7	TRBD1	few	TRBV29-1	TGCAGCGTTCTACAGGGGGCTTACGAGCAGTACTTC	CSVLQGAYEQYF
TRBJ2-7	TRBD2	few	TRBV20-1	TGCAGTGCGGGGGCTAGCGGGAGAGGGTCCTACGAGCAGTACTTC	CSAGASGRGSYEQYF
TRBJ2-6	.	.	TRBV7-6	TGTGCCAGCAGCTTAGCTAGCGCCGGGGCCAACGTCCTGACTTTC	CASSLASAGANVLTF
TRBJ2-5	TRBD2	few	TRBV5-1	TGCGCCAGCAGCTCGACTAGCGGGGGCCTCCAAGAGACCCAGTACTTC	CASSSTSGGLQETQYF
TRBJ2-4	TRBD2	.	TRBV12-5	TGTGCTAGTGGTTTCCCTAGGGAGGGCTCAAGCATTCAGTACTTC	CASGFPREGSSIQYF
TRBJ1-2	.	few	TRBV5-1	TGCGCCAGCAGCTTGGCTTCGGGACCGAACTATGGCTACACCTTC	CASSLASGPNYGYTF
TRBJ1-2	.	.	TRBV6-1	TGTGCCAGCAGCCCTACAGGGATTAACGGCTACACCTTC	CASSPTGINGYTF
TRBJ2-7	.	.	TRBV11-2	TGTGCCAGCAGATCCCTAGGCACCGGGGACTACGAGCAGTACTTC	CASRSLGTGDYEQYF
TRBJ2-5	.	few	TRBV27	TGTGCCAGCAGTTCCCGACGGCGGACAGAGCCCCAAGAGACCCAGTACTTC	CASSSRRRTEPQETQYF
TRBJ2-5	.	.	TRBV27	TGTGCCAGCAGTTTAAGGGGGGTCCGTCAGGAGACCCAGTACTTC	CASSLRGVRQETQYF
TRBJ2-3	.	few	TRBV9	TGTGCCAGCAGCCTTAGTTTGTCCTTCACAGATACGCAGTATTTT	CASSLSLSFTDTQYF
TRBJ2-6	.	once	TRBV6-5	TGTGCCAGCAGTTACTCTCCAGCCCTTCTAAGCTCTGGGGCCAACGTCCTGACTTTC	CASSYSPALLSSGANVLTF
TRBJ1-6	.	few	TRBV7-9	TGTGCCAGCGGGGACAAATATAATTCACCCCTCCACTTT	CASGDKYNSPLHF
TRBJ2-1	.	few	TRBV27	TGTGCCAGCACCAGCAGGGCTCGGGCCAATGAGCAGTTCTTC	CASTSRARANEQFF
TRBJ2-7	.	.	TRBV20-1	TGCAGTGCCCCATACAGCACCTACGAGCAGTACTTC	CSAPYSTYEQYF
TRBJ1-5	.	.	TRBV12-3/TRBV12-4	TGTGCCAGCAGTTCGGACACATATAGCAATCAGCCCCAGCATTTT	CASSSDTYSNQPQHF
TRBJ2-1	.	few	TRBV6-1	TGTGCCAGCAGGGCGGGACTCCTGGTCAATGAGCAGTTCTTC	CASRAGLLVNEQFF
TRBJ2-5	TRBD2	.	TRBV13	TGTGCCAGCAGCTCCGGACTAGCGGGAGGGAAGACCCAGTACTTC	CASSSGLAGGKTQYF
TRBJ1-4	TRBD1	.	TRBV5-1	TGCGCCAGCAGCCCGACAGGGGCAGCTAATGAAAAACTGTTTTTT	CASSPTGAANEKLFF
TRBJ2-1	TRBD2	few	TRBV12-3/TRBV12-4	TGTGCCAGCAGTCTCGCCGGACTAGGCGGGAGGGCGGTTGAGCAGTTCTTC	CASSLAGLGGRAVEQFF
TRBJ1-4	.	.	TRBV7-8	TGTGCCAGCAGCTTAATATCGGGGACCGGTGAAAAACTGTTTTTT	CASSLISGTGEKLFF
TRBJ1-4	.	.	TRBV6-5	TGTGCCAGCAGCCGGGGGGTCGCAGGTGTTGGGGAAAAACTGTTTTTT	CASSRGVAGVGEKLFF
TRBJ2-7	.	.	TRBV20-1	TGCAGTGCCGAACAAGGGAGCTACGAGCAGTACTTC	CSAEQGSYEQYF
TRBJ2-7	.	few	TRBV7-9	TGTGCCAGCAGCTTAGCGTTAGGGACCATCTACGAGCAGTACTTC	CASSLALGTIYEQYF
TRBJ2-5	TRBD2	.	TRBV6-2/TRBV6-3	TGTGCCAGCAGTTACGGTTCCCGGACTAGCGGGAGGATCATAGAGACCCAGTACTTC	CASSYGSRTSGRIIETQYF
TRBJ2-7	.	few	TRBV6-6	TGTGCCAGCAGTTACTCGAGTCCGGGAGAGGCGTACTTC	CASSYSSPGEAYF
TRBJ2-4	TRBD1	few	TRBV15	TGTGCCACCAGCAGGGAACAGGGGCTAGCCAAAAACATTCAGTACTTC	CATSREQGLAKNIQYF
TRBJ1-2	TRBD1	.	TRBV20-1	TGCAGCGCCCAGCGAGAGGGGGCGTCCAGTGGCCACACCTTC	CSAQREGASSGHTF
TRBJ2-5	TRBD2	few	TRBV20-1	TGCAGTGCAAGTCGCTCGAGCCTAGCGGGATTAGAGACCCAGTACTTC	CSASRSSLAGLETQYF
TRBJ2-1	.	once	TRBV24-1	TGTGCCACCAGTGATACCGGGAGTGTCAATGAGCAGTTCTTC	CATSDTGSVNEQFF
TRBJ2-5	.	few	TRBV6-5	TGTGCCAGCAGTTTAACCCGGGGGCAAGAGACCCAGTACTTC	CASSLTRGQETQYF
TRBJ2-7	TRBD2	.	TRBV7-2	TGTGCCAGCAGCTCACCGAGGACTAGCGGGCTGGGTGAGCAGTACTTC	CASSSPRTSGLGEQYF
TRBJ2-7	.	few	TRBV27	TGTGCCAGCACACCAAACCAGGGAATTGGCGAGCAGTACTTC	CASTPNQGIGEQYF
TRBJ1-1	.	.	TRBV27	TGTGCCAGCGGGTTGACAGGTATCTCGGCCACTGAAGCTTTCTTT	CASGLTGISATEAFF
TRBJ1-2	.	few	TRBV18	TGTGCCAGCTCCGAGGACCTTTATGGCTACACCTTC	CASSEDLYGYTF
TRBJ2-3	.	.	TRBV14	TGTGTCAGCAGCCGGGACTTGCTAGATACGCAGTATTTT	CVSSRDLLDTQYF
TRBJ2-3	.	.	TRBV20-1	TGCAGTGCTAGATCCTACAACACAGATACGCAGTATTTT	CSARSYNTDTQYF
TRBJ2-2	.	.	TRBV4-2	TGTGCCAGCAGCCCAGGCCCCACCGGGGAGCTGTTTTTT	CASSPGPTGELFF
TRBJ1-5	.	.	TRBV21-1	TGTGCCAGCAGCAAAGGTGGAGGGAGACAGCCCCAGCATTTT	CASSKGGGRQPQHF
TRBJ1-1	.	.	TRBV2	TGTGCCAGCAGTGTGCAAGTGAACACTGAAGCTTTCTTT	CASSVQVNTEAFF
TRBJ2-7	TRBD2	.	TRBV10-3	TGTGCCATCAGTGATCTTTCGGTACTAGCGGACTCCTACGAGCAGTACTTC	CAISDLSVLADSYEQYF
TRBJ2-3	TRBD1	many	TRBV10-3	TGTGCCATCAGGGGGGACAGTTCAGATACGCAGTATTTT	CAIRGDSSDTQYF
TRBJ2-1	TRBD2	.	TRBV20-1	TGCAGTGCTAGAAAAACTTTAGCGGGAGGCCCTAGCTCCTACAATGAGCAGTTCTTC	CSARKTLAGGPSSYNEQFF
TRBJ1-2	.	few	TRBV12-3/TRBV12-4	TGTGCCAGCAGTTTCGGGAATGGCTACACCTTC	CASSFGNGYTF